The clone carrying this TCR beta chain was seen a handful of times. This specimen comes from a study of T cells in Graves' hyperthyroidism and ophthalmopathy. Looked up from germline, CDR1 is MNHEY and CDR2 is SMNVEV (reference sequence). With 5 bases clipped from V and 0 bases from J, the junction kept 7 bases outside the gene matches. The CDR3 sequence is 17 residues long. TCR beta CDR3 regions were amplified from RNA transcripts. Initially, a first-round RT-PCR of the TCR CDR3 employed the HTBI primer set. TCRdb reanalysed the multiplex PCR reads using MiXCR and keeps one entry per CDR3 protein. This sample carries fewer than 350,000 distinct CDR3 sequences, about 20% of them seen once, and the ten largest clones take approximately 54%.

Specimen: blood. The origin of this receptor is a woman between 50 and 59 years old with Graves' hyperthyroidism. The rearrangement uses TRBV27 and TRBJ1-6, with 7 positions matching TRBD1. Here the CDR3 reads CASSPNRGGSYNSPLHF. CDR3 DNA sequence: TGTGCCAGCAGTCCCAACAGGGGAGGCTCCTATAATTCACCCCTCCACTTT.